Included here is one T cell receptor (beta chain) sequence, with context. Its target is not known. The data are from a study of cytomegalovirus exposure and HLA in healthy donors. Primers: 60 Vbeta forward and 13 Jbeta reverse. Data came from immunoSEQ multiplex PCR; TCRdb stores just in-frame clones and leaves some out. The table has about 150,000 clones, 65% to 75% seen once. Study results and limitations: Among TCR beta chains of equal frequency, HLA-associated ones were more clonally expanded in a later analysis. The authors reported that TCR beta sequences could predict HLA-A and HLA-B alleles. These predictions were accurate for most subjects in the first cohort. In vitro testing confirmed a few CMV-associated chains as specific for CMV antigens.

Donors were nominally healthy when sampled, though unrecorded immune exposures were likely. The clonotype originates from a man between 25 and 39 years old in good health and CMV-seronegative. Sequences were obtained from PBMCs.

The CDR3 is CASRPDIPYGELFF. In DNA form, the CDR3 reads TGTGCCAGCAGGCCGGACATACCCTACGGGGAGCTGTTTTTT. The chain carries TRBV27 and TRBJ2-2; D may be TRBD1 (5 bases). This CDR3 has 14 residues. From germline, CDR1 is MNHEY and CDR2 SMNVEV (reference sequence). V lost 6 bases, J lost 7 bases, and 15 bases lay in between.